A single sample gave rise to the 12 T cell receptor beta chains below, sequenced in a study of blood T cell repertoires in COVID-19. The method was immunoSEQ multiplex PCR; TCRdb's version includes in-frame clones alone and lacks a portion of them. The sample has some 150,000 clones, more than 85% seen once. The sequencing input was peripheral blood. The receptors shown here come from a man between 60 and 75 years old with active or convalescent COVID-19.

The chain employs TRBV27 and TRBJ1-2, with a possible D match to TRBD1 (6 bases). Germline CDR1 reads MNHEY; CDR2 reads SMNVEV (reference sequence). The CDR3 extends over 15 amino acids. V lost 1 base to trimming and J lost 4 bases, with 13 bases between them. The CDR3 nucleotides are TGTGCCAGCAGTTTATTCGGGACACAGATCTATGGCTACACCTTC. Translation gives CASSLFGTQIYGYTF.

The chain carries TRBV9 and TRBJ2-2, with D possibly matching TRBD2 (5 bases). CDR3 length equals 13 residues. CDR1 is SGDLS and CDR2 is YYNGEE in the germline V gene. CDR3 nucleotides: TGTGCTTCCTCCGGGGTAAACACCGGGGAGCTGTTTTTT. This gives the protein CASSGVNTGELFF.

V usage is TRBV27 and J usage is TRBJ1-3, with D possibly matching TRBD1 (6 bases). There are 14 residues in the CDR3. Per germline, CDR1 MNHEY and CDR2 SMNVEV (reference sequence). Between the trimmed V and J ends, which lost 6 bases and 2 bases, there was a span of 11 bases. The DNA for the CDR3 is TGTGCCAGCAGACAACAGGGCGCTGGAAACACCATATATTTT. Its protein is CASRQQGAGNTIYF.

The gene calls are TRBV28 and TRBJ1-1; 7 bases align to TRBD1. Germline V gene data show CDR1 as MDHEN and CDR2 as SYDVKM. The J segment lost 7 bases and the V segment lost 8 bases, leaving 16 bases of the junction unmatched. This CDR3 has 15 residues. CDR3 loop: CASFSYTGVYGEAFF. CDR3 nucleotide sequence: TGTGCCAGCTTCTCCTACACAGGGGTATATGGTGAAGCTTTCTTT.

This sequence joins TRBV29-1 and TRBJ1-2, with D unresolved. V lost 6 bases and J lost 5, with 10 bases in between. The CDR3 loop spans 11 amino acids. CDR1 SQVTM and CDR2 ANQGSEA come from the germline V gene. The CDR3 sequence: CSVGVVYGYTF. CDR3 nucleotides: TGCAGCGTCGGAGTGGTTTATGGCTACACCTTC.

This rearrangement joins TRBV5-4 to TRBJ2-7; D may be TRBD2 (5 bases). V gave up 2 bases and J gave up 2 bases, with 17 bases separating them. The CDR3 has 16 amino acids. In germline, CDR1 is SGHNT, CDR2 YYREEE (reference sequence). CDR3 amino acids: CASSFESGSMTYEQYF. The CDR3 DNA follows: TGTGCCAGCAGCTTTGAGTCGGGGTCGATGACCTACGAGCAGTACTTC.

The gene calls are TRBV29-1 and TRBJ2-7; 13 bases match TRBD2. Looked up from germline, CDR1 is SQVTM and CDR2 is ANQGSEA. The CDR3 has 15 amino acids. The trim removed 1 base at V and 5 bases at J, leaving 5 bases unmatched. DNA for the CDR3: TGCAGCGTTGAAGGGACTAGCGGGAGTTCCAACGAGCAGTACTTC. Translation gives CSVEGTSGSSNEQYF.

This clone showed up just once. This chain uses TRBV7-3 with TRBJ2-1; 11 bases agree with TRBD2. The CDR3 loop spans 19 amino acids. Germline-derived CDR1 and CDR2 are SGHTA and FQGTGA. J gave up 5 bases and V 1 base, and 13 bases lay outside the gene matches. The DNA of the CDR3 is TGTGCCAGCAGCTTAAAGCCCCTCCCCACTAGCGGGAGCGACAATGAGCAGTTCTTC. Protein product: CASSLKPLPTSGSDNEQFF.

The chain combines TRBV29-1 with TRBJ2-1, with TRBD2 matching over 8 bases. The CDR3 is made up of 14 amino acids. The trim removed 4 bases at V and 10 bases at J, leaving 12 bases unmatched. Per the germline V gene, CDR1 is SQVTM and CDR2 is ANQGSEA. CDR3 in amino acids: CSVADSSGGVEQFF. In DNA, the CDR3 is TGCAGCGTTGCCGACTCGAGCGGGGGAGTCGAGCAGTTCTTC.

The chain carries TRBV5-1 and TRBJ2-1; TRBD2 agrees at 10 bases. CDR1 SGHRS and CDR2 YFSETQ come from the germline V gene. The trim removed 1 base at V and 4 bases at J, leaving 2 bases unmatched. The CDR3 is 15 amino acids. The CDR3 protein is CASSLTSGTYNEQFF. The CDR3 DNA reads TGCGCCAGCAGCTTGACTAGCGGGACTTACAATGAGCAGTTCTTC.

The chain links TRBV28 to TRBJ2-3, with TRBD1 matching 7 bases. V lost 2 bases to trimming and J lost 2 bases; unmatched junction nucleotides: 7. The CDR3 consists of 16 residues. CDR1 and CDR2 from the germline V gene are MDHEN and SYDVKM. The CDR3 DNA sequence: TGTGCCAGCAGTTTACCCCCTACAGGGGCCACAGATACGCAGTATTTT. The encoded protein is CASSLPPTGATDTQYF.

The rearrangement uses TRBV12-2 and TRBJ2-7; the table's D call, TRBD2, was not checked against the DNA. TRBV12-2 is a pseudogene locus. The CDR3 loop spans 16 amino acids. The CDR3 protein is CASRPAEKGGGPEQYF. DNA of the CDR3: TGTGCAAGTCGCCCCGCTGAAAAGGGCGGGGGCCCCGAGCAGTACTTC.